The present T cell receptor (beta chain) was sequenced within a study of cytomegalovirus exposure and HLA in healthy donors. Per the germline V gene, CDR1 is LNHDA and CDR2 is SQIVND (reference sequence). The CDR3 contains 14 residues. V was clipped by 6 bases and J by 6 bases; unmatched bases: 7. The protocol was immunoSEQ multiplex PCR, while the TCRdb copy is restricted to in-frame clones and leaves out a portion. The table records some 170,000 clones, around four fifths of them present only once. General study findings and limits: According to a subsequent analysis, TCR clusters from the first cohort were inclined to appear together in the 120 validation repertoires. Cytomegalovirus-associated TCR beta chains were listed, numbering some 170.

As regards this clone: As yet, its antigen is unknown.

The genes are TRBV19 and TRBJ2-5; 10 nucleotides line up with TRBD1. Sequences were obtained from PBMCs. This TCR was sampled from a man aged 30-40 years in good health and CMV-seropositive. CDR3 sequence: CASSPWDRGQTQYF. The CDR3 DNA follows: TGTGCCAGTAGCCCCTGGGACAGGGGACAGACCCAGTACTTC.